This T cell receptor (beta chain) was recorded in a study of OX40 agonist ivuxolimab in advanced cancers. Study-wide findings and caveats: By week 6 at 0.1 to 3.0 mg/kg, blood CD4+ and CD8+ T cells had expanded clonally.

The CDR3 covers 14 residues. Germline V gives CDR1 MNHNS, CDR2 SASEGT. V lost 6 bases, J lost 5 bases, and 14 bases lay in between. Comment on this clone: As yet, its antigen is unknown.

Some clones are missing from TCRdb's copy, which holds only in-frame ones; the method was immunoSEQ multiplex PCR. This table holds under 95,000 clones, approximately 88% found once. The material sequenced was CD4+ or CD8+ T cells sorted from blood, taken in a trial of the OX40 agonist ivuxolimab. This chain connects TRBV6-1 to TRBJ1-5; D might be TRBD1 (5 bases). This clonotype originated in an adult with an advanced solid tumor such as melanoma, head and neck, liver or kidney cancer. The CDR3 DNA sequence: TGTGCCAGCAGAGCTCAGGGTTTGTATCAGCCCCAGCATTTT. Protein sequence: CASRAQGLYQPQHF.